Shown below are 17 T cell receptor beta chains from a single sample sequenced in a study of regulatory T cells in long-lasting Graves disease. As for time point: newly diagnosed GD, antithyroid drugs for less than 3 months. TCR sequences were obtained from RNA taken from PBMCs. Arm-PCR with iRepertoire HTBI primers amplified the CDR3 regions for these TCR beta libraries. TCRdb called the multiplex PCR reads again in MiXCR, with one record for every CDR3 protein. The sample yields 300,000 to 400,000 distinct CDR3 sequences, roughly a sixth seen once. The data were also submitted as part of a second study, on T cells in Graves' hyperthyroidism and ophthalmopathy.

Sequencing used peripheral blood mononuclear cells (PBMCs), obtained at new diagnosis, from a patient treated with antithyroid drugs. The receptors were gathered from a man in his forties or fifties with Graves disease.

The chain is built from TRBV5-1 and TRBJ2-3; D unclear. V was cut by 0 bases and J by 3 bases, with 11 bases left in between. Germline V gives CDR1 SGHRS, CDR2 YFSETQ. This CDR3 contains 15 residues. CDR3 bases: TGCGCCAGCAGCTTGGATCCACGGAGTACAGATACGCAGTATTTT. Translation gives CASSLDPRSTDTQYF.

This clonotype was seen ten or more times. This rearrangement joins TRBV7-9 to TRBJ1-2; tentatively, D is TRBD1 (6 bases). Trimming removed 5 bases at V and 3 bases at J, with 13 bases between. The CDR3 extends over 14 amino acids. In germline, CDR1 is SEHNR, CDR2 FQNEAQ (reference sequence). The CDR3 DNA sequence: TGTGCCAGCAGCCCCCAGGGGAGTGACTATGGCTACACCTTC. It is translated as CASSPQGSDYGYTF.

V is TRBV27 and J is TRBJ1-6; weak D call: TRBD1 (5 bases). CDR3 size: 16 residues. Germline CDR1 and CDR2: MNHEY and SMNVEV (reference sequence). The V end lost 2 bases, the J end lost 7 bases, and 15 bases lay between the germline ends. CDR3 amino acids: CASSLTRPGWNSPLHF. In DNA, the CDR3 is TGTGCCAGCAGTTTAACCCGACCAGGGTGGAATTCACCCCTCCACTTT.

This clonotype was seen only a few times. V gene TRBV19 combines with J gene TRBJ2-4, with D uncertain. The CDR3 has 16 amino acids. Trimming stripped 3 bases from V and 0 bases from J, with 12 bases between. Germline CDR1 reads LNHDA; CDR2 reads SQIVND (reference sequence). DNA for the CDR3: TGTGCCAGTAGTATCCGGCTGACCCTAGCCAAAAACATTCAGTACTTC. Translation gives CASSIRLTLAKNIQYF.

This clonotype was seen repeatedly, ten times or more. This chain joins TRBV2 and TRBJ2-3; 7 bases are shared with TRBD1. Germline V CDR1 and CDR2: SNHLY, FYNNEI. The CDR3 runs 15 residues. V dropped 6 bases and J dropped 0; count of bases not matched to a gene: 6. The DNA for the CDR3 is TGTGCCAGCAGGACGGGACAGCTTAGCACAGATACGCAGTATTTT. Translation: CASRTGQLSTDTQYF.

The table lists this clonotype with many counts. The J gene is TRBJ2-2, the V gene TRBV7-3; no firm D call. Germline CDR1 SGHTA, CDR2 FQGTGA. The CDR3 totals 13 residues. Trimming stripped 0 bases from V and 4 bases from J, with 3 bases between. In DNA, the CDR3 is TGTGCCAGCAGCTTAACTAGCACCGGGGAGCTGTTTTTT. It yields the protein CASSLTSTGELFF.

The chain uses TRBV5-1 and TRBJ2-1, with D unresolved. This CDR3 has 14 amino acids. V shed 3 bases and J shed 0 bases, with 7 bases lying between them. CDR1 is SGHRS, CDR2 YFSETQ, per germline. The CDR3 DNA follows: TGCGCCAGCAGCTCGGGTAGCTCCTACAATGAGCAGTTCTTC. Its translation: CASSSGSSYNEQFF.

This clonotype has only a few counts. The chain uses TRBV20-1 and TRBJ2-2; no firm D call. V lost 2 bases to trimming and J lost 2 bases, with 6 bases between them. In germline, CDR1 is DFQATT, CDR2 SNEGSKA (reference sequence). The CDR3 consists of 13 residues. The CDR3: CSARFANTGELFF. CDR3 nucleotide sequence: TGCAGTGCTAGATTCGCCAACACCGGGGAGCTGTTTTTT.

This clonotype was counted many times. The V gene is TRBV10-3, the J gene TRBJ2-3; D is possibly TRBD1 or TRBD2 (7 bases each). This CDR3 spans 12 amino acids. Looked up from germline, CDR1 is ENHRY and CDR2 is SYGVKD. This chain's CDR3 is CAHRGGSDTQYF. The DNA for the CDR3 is TGTGCGCACAGGGGAGGGTCGGATACGCAGTATTTT.

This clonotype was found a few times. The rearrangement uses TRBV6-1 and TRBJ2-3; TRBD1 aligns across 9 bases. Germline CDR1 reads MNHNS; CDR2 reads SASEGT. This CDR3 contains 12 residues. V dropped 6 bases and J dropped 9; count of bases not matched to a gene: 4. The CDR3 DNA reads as TGTGCCAGCAGCTGGGGGACAGGGACGCAGTATTTT. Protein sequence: CASSWGTGTQYF.

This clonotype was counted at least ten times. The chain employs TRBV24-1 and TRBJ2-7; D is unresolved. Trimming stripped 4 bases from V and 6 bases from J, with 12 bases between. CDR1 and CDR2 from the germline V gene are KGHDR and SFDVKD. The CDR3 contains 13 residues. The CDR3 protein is CATSDFLGFEQYF. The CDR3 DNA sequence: TGTGCCACCAGTGACTTCCTGGGTTTCGAGCAGTACTTC.

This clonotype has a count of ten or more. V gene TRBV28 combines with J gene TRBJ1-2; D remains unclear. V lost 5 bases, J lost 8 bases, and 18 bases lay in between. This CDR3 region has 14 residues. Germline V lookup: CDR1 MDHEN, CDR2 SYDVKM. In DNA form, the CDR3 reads TGTGCCAGCAGTGATGTTGTTTCCTTCCCGGGCTACACCTTC. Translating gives CASSDVVSFPGYTF.

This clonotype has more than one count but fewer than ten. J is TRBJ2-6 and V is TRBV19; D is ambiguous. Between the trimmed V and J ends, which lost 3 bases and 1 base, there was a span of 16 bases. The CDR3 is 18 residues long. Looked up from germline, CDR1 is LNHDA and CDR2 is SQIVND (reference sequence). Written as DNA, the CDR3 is TGTGCCAGTAGTATCGGAGCCAAAACACGTTCTGGGGCCAACGTCCTGACTTTC. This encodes CASSIGAKTRSGANVLTF.

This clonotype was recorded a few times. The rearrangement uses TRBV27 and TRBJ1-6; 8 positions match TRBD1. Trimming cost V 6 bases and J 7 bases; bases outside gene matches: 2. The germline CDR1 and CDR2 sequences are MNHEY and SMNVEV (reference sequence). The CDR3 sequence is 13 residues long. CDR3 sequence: CASRQGANSPLHF. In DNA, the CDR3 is TGTGCCAGCAGGCAGGGGGCCAATTCACCCCTCCACTTT.

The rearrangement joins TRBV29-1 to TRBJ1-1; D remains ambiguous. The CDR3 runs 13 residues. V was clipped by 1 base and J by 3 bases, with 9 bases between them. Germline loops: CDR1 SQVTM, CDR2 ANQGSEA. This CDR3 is CSVEGSTDTEAFF. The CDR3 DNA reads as TGCAGCGTTGAAGGCTCGACGGACACTGAAGCTTTCTTT. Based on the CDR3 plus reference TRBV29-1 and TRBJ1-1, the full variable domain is SAVISQKPSRDICQRGTSLTIQCQVDSQVTMMFWYRQQPGQSLTLIATANQGSEATYESGFVIDKFPISRPNLTFSTLTVSNMSPEDSSIYLCSVEGSTDTEAFFGQGTRLTVV.

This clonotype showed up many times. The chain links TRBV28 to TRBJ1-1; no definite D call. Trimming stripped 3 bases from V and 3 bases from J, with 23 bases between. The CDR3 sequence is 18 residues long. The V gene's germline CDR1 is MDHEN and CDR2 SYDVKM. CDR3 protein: CASSFMGYLGPHDTEAFF. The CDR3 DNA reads TGTGCCAGCAGTTTTATGGGGTACCTCGGGCCCCATGACACTGAAGCTTTCTTT. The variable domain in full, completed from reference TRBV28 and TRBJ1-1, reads DVKVTQSSRYLVKRTGEKVFLECVQDMDHENMFWYRQDPGLGLRLIYFSYDVKMKEKGDIPEGYSVSREKKERFSLILESASTNQTSMYLCASSFMGYLGPHDTEAFFGQGTRLTVV.

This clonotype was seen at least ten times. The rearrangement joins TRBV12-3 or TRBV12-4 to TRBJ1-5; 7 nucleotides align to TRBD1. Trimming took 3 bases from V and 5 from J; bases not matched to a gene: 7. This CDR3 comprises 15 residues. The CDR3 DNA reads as TGTGCCAGCAGTTTTTGGGACAGATCCGATCAGCCCCAGCATTTT. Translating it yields CASSFWDRSDQPQHF.